This T cell receptor (beta chain) was documented in a study of shared clonotypes between healthy human individuals. Broader study findings: Depth of sequencing was expected to influence donor clonotype sharing.

In regard to this clone: Its matching antigen is unknown.

The V gene lost 4 bases and the J gene lost 7 bases, with 24 bases spanning the gap. The CDR3 totals 16 residues. Germline loops: CDR1 SGDLS, CDR2 YYNGEE. The data were produced by immunoSEQ multiplex PCR, yet TCRdb's version contains in-frame clones alone and is incomplete. The sample lists 300,000 to 400,000 clones; roughly 91% were seen once. This receptor was taken from a man aged 18 to 29 in good health. The genes are TRBV9 and TRBJ2-7, with D possibly matching TRBD2 (5 bases). The source material was memory CD8+ T cells sorted from blood. Subset meaning: CD45RO+ cells pooled with CCR7-negative TemRA cells. The CDR3 region has the DNA TGTGCCAGCAGCCCGAGACCGGGGATACCCTTGAAGGAGCAGTACTTC. As protein: CASSPRPGIPLKEQYF.